The 7 T cell receptor beta chains below all came from one sample that was sequenced in a study of T cells after yellow fever vaccination. TCRdb processed the 5' RACE reads anew with MiXCR; each CDR3 protein has one entry. Of just under 600,000 distinct CDR3 sequences in the sample, less than 15% were seen once. The sample in question was PBMCs, obtained on the day of the yellow fever booster vaccination. These receptors came from a man aged 25 to 45 who received the YFV17D yellow fever vaccine.

This clonotype was detected only a few times. The chain combines TRBV27 with TRBJ2-7, with 7 nucleotides matching TRBD2. The J segment lost 5 bases and the V segment lost 6 bases, leaving 7 bases of the junction unmatched. CDR1 is MNHEY and CDR2 is SMNVEV in the germline V gene (reference sequence). This CDR3 is 13 amino acids long. This chain's CDR3 is CASRAGAGDEQYF. In DNA, the CDR3 is TGTGCCAGCAGGGCGGGAGCTGGGGACGAGCAGTACTTC.

V usage is TRBV12-3 or TRBV12-4 and J usage is TRBJ2-1, with TRBD1 matching over 11 bases. The CDR3 runs to 16 residues. Trimming at V came to 3 bases and at J to 4 bases, leaving 5 bases not matched to a gene. The DNA of the CDR3 is TGTGCCAGCAGTTTTGGACAGGGGGCGACATACAATGAGCAGTTCTTC. Its protein is CASSFGQGATYNEQFF.

This clonotype was seen more than once but under ten times. The rearrangement links TRBV5-5 to TRBJ2-2, with unresolved D. Germline V gene data show CDR1 as SGHKS and CDR2 as YYEKEE (reference sequence). The CDR3 extends over 13 amino acids. Between the trimmed V and J ends, which lost 0 bases and 7 bases, there was a span of 7 bases. The CDR3 bases are TGTGCCAGCAGCTTGGCAATGGGCGGGGAGCTGTTTTTT. Translating it yields CASSLAMGGELFF.

The chain joins TRBV29-1 to TRBJ2-2, with TRBD2 matching 7 bases. Germline CDR1 is SQVTM and CDR2 is ANQGSEA. CDR3 length equals 15 residues. Trimming took 6 bases from V and 2 from J; bases not matched to a gene: 9. For the CDR3, the DNA is TGCAGCGTCACTGTAGCGGGTCCAAACACCGGGGAGCTGTTTTTT. Translated: CSVTVAGPNTGELFF.

In this sample, this clonotype turned up a few times. The chain uses TRBV4-3 and TRBJ2-6; the match to TRBD1 covers 7 bases. CDR1 is LGHNA, CDR2 YSLEER, per germline. The CDR3 has 19 amino acids. With 3 bases clipped from V and 1 base from J, the junction kept 12 bases outside the gene matches. CDR3 sequence: CASSQGITGDGSGANVLTF. The CDR3 DNA reads TGCGCCAGCAGCCAGGGAATTACAGGGGATGGGTCTGGGGCCAACGTCCTGACTTTC.

This clonotype was seen a handful of times. The chain is built from TRBV7-9 and TRBJ2-7; 7 bases agree with TRBD2. The CDR3 loop spans 16 amino acids. Germline trimming cut 0 bases from V and 3 bases from J; bases unmatched to any gene: 8. Germline values: CDR1 SEHNR, CDR2 FQNEAQ (reference sequence). The CDR3, as DNA: TGTGCCAGCAGCTTAGCGTTAACTAGCGCGAACTACGAGCAGTACTTC. It encodes CASSLALTSANYEQYF.

This sequence joins TRBV7-3 and TRBJ2-4, with TRBD1 matching over 8 bases. CDR1 and CDR2 from the germline V gene are SGHTA and FQGTGA. V dropped 3 bases and J dropped 0; count of bases not matched to a gene: 13. CDR3 size: 19 residues. CDR3 nucleotide sequence: TGTGCCAGCAGCTTGACAGGGGCCGAGGCTGGGCTAGCCAAAAACATTCAGTACTTC. Encoded protein: CASSLTGAEAGLAKNIQYF.